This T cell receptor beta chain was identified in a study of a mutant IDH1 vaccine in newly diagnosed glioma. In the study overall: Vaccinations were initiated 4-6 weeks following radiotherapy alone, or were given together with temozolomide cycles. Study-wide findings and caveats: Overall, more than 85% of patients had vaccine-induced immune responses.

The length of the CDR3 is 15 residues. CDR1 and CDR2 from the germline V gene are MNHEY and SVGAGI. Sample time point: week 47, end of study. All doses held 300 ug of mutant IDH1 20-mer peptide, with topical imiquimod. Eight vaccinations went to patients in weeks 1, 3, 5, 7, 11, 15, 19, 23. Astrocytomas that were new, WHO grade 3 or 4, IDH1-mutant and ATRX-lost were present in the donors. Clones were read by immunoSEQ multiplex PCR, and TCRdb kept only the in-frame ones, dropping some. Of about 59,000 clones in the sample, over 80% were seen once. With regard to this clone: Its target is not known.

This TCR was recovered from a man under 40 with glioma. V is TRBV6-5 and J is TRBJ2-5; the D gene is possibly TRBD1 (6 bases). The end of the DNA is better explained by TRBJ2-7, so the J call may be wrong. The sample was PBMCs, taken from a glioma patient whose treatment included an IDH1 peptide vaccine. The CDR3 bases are TGTGCCAGCAGCCCGCCCGGGACATTCCGCTACGAGCAGTACTTC. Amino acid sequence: CASSPPGTFRYEQYF.